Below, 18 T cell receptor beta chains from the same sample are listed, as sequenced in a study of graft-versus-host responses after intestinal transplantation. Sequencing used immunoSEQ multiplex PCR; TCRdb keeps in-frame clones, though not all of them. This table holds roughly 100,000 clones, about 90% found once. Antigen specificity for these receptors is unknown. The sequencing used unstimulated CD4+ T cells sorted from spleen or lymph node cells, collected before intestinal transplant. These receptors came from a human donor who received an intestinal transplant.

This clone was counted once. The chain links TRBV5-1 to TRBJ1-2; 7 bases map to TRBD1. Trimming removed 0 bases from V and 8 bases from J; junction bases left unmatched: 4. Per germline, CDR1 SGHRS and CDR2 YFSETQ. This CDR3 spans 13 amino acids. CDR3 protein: CASSLGGTEGYTF. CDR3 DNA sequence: TGCGCCAGCAGCTTGGGAGGGACAGAAGGCTACACCTTC.

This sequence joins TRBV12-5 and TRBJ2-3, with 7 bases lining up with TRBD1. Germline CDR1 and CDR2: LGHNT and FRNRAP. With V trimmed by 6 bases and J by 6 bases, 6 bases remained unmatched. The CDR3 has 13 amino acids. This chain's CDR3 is CASGVDRVDTQYF. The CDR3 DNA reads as TGTGCTAGTGGGGTAGACAGGGTTGATACGCAGTATTTT.

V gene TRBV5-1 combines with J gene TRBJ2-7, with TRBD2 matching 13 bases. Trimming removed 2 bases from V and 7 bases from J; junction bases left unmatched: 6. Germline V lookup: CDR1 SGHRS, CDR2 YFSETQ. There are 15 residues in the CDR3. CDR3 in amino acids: CASSFGLAGAKEQYF. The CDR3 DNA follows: TGCGCCAGCAGCTTCGGACTAGCGGGAGCTAAAGAGCAGTACTTC. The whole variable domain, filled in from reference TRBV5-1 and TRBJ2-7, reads KAGVTQTPRYLIKTRGQQVTLSCSPISGHRSVSWYQQTPGQGLQFLFEYFSETQRNKGNFPGRFSGRQFSNSRSEMNVSTLELGDSALYLCASSFGLAGAKEQYFGPGTRLTVT.

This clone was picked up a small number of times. The CDR3 is CASSLGRVDYGYTF. CDR3 DNA: TGTGCCAGCAGCTTGGGGAGGGTTGACTATGGCTACACCTTC. The chain links TRBV5-6 to TRBJ1-2, with D uncertain. Germline CDR1 reads SGHDT; CDR2 reads YYEEEE. V was shortened by 0 bases and J by 3 bases, with 9 bases between the two germline ends. The CDR3 sequence is 14 residues long.

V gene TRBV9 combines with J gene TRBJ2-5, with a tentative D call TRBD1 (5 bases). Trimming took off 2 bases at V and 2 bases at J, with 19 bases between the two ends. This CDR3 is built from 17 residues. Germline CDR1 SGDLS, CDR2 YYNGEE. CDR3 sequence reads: CASSVGRVGPIQETQYF. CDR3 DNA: TGTGCCAGCAGCGTGGGGCGCGTGGGGCCAATACAAGAGACCCAGTACTTC.

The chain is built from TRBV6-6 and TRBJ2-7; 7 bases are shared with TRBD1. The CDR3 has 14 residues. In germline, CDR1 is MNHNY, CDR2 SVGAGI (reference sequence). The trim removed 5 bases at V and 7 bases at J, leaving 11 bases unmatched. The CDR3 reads CASSATGNTLEQYF. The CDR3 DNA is TGTGCCAGCAGTGCGACAGGGAACACCTTGGAGCAGTACTTC.

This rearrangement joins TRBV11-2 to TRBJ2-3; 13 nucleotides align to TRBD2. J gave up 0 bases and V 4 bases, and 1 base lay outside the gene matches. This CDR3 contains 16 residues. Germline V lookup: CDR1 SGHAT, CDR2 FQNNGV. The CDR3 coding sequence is TGTGCCAGCAGCTGGACTAGCGGGGGAAGCACAGATACGCAGTATTTT. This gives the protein CASSWTSGGSTDTQYF.

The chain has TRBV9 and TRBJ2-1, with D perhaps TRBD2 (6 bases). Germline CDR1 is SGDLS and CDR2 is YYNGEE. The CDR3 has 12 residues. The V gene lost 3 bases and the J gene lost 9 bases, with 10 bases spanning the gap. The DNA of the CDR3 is TGTGCCAGCAGCGCCGGGAGTATTGAGCAGTTCTTC. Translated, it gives CASSAGSIEQFF.

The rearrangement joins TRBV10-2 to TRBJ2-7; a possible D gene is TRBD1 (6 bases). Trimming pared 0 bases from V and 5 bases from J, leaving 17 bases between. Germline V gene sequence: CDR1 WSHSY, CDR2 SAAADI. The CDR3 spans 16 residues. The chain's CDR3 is CASSESLGTPPDEQYF. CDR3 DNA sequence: TGCGCCAGCAGTGAGTCCCTCGGGACACCTCCTGACGAGCAGTACTTC.

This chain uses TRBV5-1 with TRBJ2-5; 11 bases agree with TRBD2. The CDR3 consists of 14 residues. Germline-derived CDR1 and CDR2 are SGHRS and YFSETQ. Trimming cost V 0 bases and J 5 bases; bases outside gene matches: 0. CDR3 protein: CASSLGTSGETQYF. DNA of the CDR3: TGCGCCAGCAGCTTGGGGACTAGCGGGGAGACCCAGTACTTC. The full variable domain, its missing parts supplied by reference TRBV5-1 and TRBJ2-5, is KAGVTQTPRYLIKTRGQQVTLSCSPISGHRSVSWYQQTPGQGLQFLFEYFSETQRNKGNFPGRFSGRQFSNSRSEMNVSTLELGDSALYLCASSLGTSGETQYFGPGTRLLVL.

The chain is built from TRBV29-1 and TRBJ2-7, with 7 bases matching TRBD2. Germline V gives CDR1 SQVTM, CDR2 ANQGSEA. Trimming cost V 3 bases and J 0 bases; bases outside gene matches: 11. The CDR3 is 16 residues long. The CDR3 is CSVEGGSSIFSYEQYF. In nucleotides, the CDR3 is TGCAGCGTTGAGGGAGGGTCCTCCATTTTCTCCTACGAGCAGTACTTC.

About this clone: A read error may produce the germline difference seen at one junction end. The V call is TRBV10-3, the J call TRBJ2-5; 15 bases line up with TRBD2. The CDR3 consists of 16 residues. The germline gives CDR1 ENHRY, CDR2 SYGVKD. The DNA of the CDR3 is TGTGCCATCAGTGGGACTAGCGGGAGGGGCCAAGGGACCCAGTACTTC. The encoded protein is CAISGTSGRGQGTQYF.

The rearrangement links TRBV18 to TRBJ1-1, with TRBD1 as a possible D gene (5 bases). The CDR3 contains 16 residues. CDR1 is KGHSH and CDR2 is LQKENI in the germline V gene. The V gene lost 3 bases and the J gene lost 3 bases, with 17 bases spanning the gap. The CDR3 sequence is CASSPATGRVDTEAFF. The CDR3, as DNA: TGTGCCAGCTCACCGGCAACAGGACGAGTAGACACTGAAGCTTTCTTT.

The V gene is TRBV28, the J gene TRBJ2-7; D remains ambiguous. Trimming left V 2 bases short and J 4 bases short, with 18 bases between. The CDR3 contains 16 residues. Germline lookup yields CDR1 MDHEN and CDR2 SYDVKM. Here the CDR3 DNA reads TGTGCCAGCAGTTTACATTTAACTTCTTTATCATACGAGCAGTACTTC. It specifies CASSLHLTSLSYEQYF.

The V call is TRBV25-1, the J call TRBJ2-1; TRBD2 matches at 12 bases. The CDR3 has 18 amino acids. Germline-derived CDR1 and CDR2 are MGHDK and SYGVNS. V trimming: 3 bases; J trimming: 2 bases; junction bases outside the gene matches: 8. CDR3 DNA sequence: TGTGCCAGCAGTGATAAAAGAGGACTAGCGGGAACCTACAATGAGCAGTTCTTC. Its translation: CASSDKRGLAGTYNEQFF.

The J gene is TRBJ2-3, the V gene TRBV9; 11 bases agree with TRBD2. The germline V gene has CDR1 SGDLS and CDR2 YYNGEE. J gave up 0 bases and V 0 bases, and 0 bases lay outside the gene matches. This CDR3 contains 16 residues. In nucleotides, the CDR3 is TGTGCCAGCAGCGTAGGGACTAGCGGGAGCACAGATACGCAGTATTTT. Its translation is CASSVGTSGSTDTQYF.

The CDR3 reads CASSYSTRAGGIGYTF. The CDR3 region has the DNA TGTGCCAGCAGTTACTCGACGCGGGCGGGGGGGATAGGCTACACCTTC. The chain links TRBV6-6 to TRBJ1-2; D possibly corresponds to TRBD1 (5 bases). Per germline, CDR1 MNHNY and CDR2 SVGAGI (reference sequence). The V end was cut by 0 bases, the J end by 8 bases, with 19 bases between. This CDR3 is built from 16 residues.

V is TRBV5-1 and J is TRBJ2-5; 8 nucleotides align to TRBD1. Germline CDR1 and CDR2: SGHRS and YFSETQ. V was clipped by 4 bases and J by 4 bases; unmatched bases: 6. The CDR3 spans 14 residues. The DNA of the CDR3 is TGCGCCAGCAGCACGTCCGGGACAGGAGAGACCCAGTACTTC. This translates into CASSTSGTGETQYF.